This T cell receptor (beta chain) was recovered during a study of identical twins. Findings and limits, study-wide: Alpha sequences out of frame and shared by twins had excess low generation probability. Reduced insertions were recorded for abundant cord blood beta clonotypes, with no such pattern in memory repertoires.

This CDR3 comprises 17 residues. Deletions cut 0 bases from V and 1 base from J, with 13 bases between. Per the germline V gene, CDR1 is LGHNA and CDR2 is YSLEER. Unique molecular identifiers were present on the cDNA, and a universal primer site came from template switching. TCRdb re-derived calls from the 5' RACE reads in MiXCR, one entry per CDR3 protein. Among roughly 230,000 distinct CDR3 sequences listed, about 9% were seen once. This clonotype was seen at least ten times. The antigen remains unidentified. These data were also reused for a study on yellow fever vaccine responses in identical twins.

This receptor was obtained from a woman between 18 and 29 years old in good health. The sequencing sample was made of CD8+ T cells sorted from blood. The gene calls are TRBV4-3 and TRBJ2-1; no definite D call. The CDR3 DNA is TGCGCCAGCAGCCAAGATCGCGACTCCCGTTCCTACAATGAGCAGTTCTTC. Protein product: CASSQDRDSRSYNEQFF.